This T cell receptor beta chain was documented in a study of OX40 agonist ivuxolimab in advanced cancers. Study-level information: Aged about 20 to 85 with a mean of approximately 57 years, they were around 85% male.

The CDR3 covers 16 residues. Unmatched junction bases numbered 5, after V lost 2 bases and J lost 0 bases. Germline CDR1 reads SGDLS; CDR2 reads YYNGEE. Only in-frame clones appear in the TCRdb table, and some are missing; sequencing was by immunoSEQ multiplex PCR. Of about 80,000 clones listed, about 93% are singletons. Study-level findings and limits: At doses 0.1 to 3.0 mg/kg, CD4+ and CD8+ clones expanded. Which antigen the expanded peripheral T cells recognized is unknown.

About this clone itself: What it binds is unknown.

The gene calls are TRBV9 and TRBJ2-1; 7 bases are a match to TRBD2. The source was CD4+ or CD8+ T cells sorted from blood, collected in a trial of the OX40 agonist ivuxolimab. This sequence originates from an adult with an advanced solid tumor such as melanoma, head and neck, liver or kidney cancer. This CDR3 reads CASSVSLAASYNEQFF. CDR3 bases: TGTGCCAGCAGCGTCTCGCTAGCGGCCTCCTACAATGAGCAGTTCTTC.